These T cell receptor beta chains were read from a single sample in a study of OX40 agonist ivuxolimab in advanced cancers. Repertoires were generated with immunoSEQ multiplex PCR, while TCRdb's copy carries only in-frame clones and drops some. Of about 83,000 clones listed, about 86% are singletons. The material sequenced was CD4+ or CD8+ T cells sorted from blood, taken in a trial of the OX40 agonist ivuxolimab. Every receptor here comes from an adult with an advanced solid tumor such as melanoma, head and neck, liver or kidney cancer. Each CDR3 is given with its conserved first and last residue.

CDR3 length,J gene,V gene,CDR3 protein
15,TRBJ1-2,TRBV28,CASSSRPAENYGYTF
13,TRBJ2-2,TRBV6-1,CASTGQGAGELFF
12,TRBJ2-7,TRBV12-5,CASGKGDYEQYF
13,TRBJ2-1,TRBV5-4,CASSQDRNNEQFF
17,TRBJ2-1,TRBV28,CASSLWLSGTEAGEQFF
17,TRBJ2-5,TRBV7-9,CASSFGTILGDRGTQYF
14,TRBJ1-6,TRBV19,CASSATGGHSPLHF
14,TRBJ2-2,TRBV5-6,CASSLVGDRAELFF
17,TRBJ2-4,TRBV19,CASSMGTAGGVTGIQYF
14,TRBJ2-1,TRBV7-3,CASSFQGFGNEQFF
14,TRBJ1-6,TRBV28,CASSPSDSNSPLHF
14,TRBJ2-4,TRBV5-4,CASSLVGGASIQYF
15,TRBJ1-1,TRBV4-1,CASSRRDRGRTEAFF
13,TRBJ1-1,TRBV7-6,CASSLEPNTEAFF
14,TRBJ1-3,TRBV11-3,CASSLRHSGNTIYF
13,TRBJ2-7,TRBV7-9,CASSRLHSYEQYF
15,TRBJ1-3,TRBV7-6,CASSDPRRSGNTIYF
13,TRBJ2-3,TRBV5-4,CASRESLETTQYF
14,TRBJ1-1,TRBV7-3,CASSLRGQGTEAFF
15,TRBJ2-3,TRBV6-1,CASIGQEASTDTQYF
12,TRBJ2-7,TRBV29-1,CSVGQGGYEQYF
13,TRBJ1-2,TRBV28,CASSLSAGAGYTF
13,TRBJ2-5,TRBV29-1,CSVDIGLTGTQYF
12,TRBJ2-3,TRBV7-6,CASSSSGTKVYF
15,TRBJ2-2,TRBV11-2,CASSLTRENTGELFF
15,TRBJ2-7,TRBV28,CASSPRLGDSYEQYF
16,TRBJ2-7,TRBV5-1,CASSLDRDPIDYEQYF
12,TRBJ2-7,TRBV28,CASPPDWYEQYF
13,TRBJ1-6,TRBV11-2,CASSLEPASPLHF
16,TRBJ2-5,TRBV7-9,CASSSPRGGRGETQYF
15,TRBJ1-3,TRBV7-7,CASSISGKAGNTIYF
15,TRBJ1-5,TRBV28,CASIPRGWGNQPQHF
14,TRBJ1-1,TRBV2,CASSEAGTGLQAFF
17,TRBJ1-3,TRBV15,CATSSYGEATSGNTIYF
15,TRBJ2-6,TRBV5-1,CASSPGNSGANVLTF
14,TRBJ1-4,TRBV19,CASSVSESDEKLFF
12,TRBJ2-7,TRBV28,CASSISSYEQYF
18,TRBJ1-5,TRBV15,CATSRDLRGGEDRQPQHF
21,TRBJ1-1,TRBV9,CASSVGSPGAGYRGSLSEAFF
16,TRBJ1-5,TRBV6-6,CASSSWDRGGNQPQHF
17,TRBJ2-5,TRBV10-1,CASSLLQPGQGEETQYF
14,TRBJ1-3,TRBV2,CASRDFLTARAIYF
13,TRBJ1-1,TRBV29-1,CSVARGWSTEAFF
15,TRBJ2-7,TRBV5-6,CASNPVTGNSYEQYF
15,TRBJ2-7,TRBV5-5,CASSRGGTLNYEQYF
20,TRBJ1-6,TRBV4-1,CASSQTGGKPGTGFASPLHF
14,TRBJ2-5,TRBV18,CASSPPGSRETQYF
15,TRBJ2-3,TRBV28,CASSPQGDSTDTQYF
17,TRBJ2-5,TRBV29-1,CSVHDTGQGRWRETQYF
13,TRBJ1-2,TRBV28,CASSFRGRRGYTF